The 32 T cell receptor beta chains listed next were all sequenced from one sample in a study of cytomegalovirus exposure and HLA in healthy donors. With 60 Vbeta and 13 Jbeta primers, the PCR was carried out. Here immunoSEQ multiplex PCR was the method, and the copy in TCRdb shows in-frame clones only, minus some. Seen here are around 150,000 clones, approximately 82% observed once, and the top ten hold 10% to 12%. The sequencing input was PBMCs. These receptors were obtained from a young man in good health and CMV-seropositive.

This chain connects TRBV7-3 to TRBJ2-2, with TRBD1 matching over 8 bases. This CDR3 spans 16 amino acids. After removal of 5 bases from V and 7 bases from J, the junction contained 12 bases not matched to a gene. Germline lookup yields CDR1 SGHTA and CDR2 FQGTGA. The CDR3 sequence is CASSPGGQGANGELFF. The CDR3 coding sequence is TGTGCCAGCAGCCCCGGGGGCCAGGGGGCAAACGGGGAGCTGTTTTTT.

The chain couples TRBV29-1 to TRBJ1-2, with D tentatively TRBD1 (5 bases). Germline assignment: CDR1 SQVTM and CDR2 ANQGSEA. V was trimmed by 3 bases and J by 8 bases, leaving 10 bases between them. The length of the CDR3 is 11 residues. DNA of the CDR3: TGCAGCGTTGACGCAGGGAAGGGCTACACCTTC. Protein product: CSVDAGKGYTF.

The chain couples TRBV18 to TRBJ2-3; TRBD1 agrees at 9 bases. Per germline, CDR1 KGHSH and CDR2 LQKENI. V shed 6 bases, J shed 4 bases, and the junction held 8 bases outside the gene matches. The CDR3 extends over 15 amino acids. CDR3: CASSWTGDLSDTQYF. CDR3 DNA: TGTGCCAGCTCCTGGACAGGGGATCTGTCAGATACGCAGTATTTT.

V and J are TRBV6-1 and TRBJ1-3; D gene unclear. CDR3 length equals 14 residues. With 4 bases removed from V and 0 bases from J, the gap between germline ends came to 7 bases. Germline-derived CDR1 and CDR2 are MNHNS and SASEGT. DNA for the CDR3: TGTGCCAGCAGTGCCGACTACTCTGGAAACACCATATATTTT. Translating it yields CASSADYSGNTIYF.

This rearrangement joins TRBV11-2 to TRBJ1-1, with 8 bases identical to TRBD1. The V segment lost 7 bases and the J segment 6 bases; nucleotides outside the gene matches: 7. The CDR3 loop spans 13 amino acids. Germline lookup yields CDR1 SGHAT and CDR2 FQNNGV. The CDR3 loop reads CASTKDRDSEAFF. The CDR3 region has the DNA TGTGCCAGCACCAAGGACAGGGACTCTGAAGCTTTCTTT.

This clone turned up a few times. This chain connects TRBV7-9 to TRBJ2-5; 8 bases map to TRBD2. Trimming at V came to 3 bases and at J to 5 bases, leaving 11 bases not matched to a gene. Germline-derived CDR1 and CDR2 are SEHNR and FQNEAQ (reference sequence). This CDR3 has 16 residues. The CDR3 sequence: CASSLSAGGPRETQYF. The CDR3 DNA is TGTGCCAGCAGCTTGAGTGCGGGGGGCCCCCGGGAGACCCAGTACTTC.

This chain uses TRBV5-8 with TRBJ1-1; the D gene is possibly TRBD1 (5 bases). The germline V gene has CDR1 SGHTS and CDR2 YDEGEE. The CDR3 sequence is 13 residues long. V dropped 1 base and J dropped 5 bases, with 9 bases sitting between them. CDR3: CASSLLGGTEAFF. The CDR3 coding sequence is TGTGCCAGCAGCTTGTTGGGGGGAACTGAAGCTTTCTTT.

This chain links TRBV18 with TRBJ2-7; 9 bases are shared with TRBD2. This CDR3 is 14 amino acids long. The trim removed 5 bases at V and 2 bases at J, leaving 4 bases unmatched. Germline V CDR1 and CDR2: KGHSH, LQKENI. This CDR3 is CASSSRTSAYEQYF. The DNA of the CDR3 is TGTGCCAGCTCATCGCGGACTAGCGCCTACGAGCAGTACTTC.

In DNA form, the CDR3 reads TGTGCCAGTAGTATAAGTAGCCAGAATATCGTCGGTGAGCAGTTCTTC. This codes for CASSISSQNIVGEQFF. This chain links TRBV19 with TRBJ2-1; D unresolved. This CDR3 region has 16 residues. Trimming removed 2 bases at V and 9 bases at J, with 20 bases between. Per the germline V gene, CDR1 is LNHDA and CDR2 is SQIVND (reference sequence).

The J gene is TRBJ1-2, the V gene TRBV27, with 10 bases that match TRBD1. This CDR3 is built from 15 residues. The germline V gene has CDR1 MNHEY and CDR2 SMNVEV (reference sequence). J lost 2 bases, V lost 0 bases, and 0 bases had no gene match. The DNA for the CDR3 is TGTGCCAGCAGTTTATCGACAGGGGGCAACTATGGCTACACCTTC. This gives the protein CASSLSTGGNYGYTF.

This clone was seen only a few times. The chain has TRBV7-9 and TRBJ2-3; D unclear. CDR1 is SEHNR and CDR2 is FQNEAQ in the germline V gene (reference sequence). The CDR3 sequence is 11 residues long. V dropped 8 bases and J dropped 2 bases, with 5 bases sitting between them. The CDR3 nucleotides are TGTGCCAGCCAAATCACAGATACGCAGTATTTT. It translates to CASQITDTQYF. Full variable domain (rest looked up from reference TRBV7-9 and TRBJ2-3): DTGVSQNPRHKITKRGQNVTFRCDPISEHNRLYWYRQTLGQGPEFLTYFQNEAQLEKSRLLSDRFSAERPKGSFSTLEIQRTEQGDSAMYLCASQITDTQYFGPGTRLTVL.

Note on this clone: The identical CDR3 is also encoded by other nucleotide sequences in the sample. This chain uses TRBV28 with TRBJ2-5; maybe TRBD1 (5 bases). V lost 6 bases to trimming and J lost 1 base, with 12 bases between them. The CDR3 length is 14 residues. Germline V lookup: CDR1 MDHEN, CDR2 SYDVKM. The CDR3, as DNA: TGTGCCAGCAGCAAGGGGCAGCTCCAAGAGACCCAGTACTTC. It is translated as CASSKGQLQETQYF.

This clone was found once. The chain joins TRBV7-2 to TRBJ1-1; D perhaps matches TRBD1 (5 bases). V gave up 1 base and J gave up 1 base, with 16 bases separating them. The CDR3 sequence is 17 residues long. CDR1 and CDR2 (germline): SGHTA, FQGNSA. CDR3 bases: TGTGCCAGCAGCTTAGTAGTCCCTTGGACACAGAACACTGAAGCTTTCTTT. As protein: CASSLVVPWTQNTEAFF.

The chain carries TRBV19 and TRBJ1-5; no definite D call. This CDR3 has 13 amino acids. Per the germline V gene, CDR1 is LNHDA and CDR2 is SQIVND (reference sequence). Trimming stripped 3 bases from V and 3 bases from J, with 6 bases between. This CDR3 is CASSIQYNQPQHF. The CDR3 DNA follows: TGTGCCAGTAGTATCCAGTACAATCAGCCCCAGCATTTT. The complete variable domain, with remaining parts taken from reference TRBV19 and TRBJ1-5, reads DGGITQSPKYLFRKEGQNVTLSCEQNLNHDAMYWYRQDPGQGLRLIYYSQIVNDFQKGDIAEGYSVSREKKESFPLTVTSAQKNPTAFYLCASSIQYNQPQHFGDGTRLSIL.

The chain employs TRBV5-6 and TRBJ2-5, with 9 bases that match TRBD2. CDR3 size: 13 residues. The ends lost 7 bases at V and 3 bases at J; junction bases unmatched: 4. The germline V gene has CDR1 SGHDT and CDR2 YYEEEE. The CDR3 region has the DNA TGTGCCAGCGGGGTAGCGGGAGAAGAGACCCAGTACTTC. This encodes CASGVAGEETQYF.

The genes are TRBV28 and TRBJ2-1; D possibly corresponds to TRBD2 (5 bases). Germline CDR1 reads MDHEN; CDR2 reads SYDVKM. Deletions cut 3 bases from V and 0 bases from J, with 9 bases between. This CDR3 has 15 amino acids. This chain's CDR3 is CASSFEGSSYNEQFF. The CDR3 DNA sequence: TGTGCCAGCAGTTTCGAGGGTAGCTCCTACAATGAGCAGTTCTTC.

This chain connects TRBV7-8 to TRBJ1-1, with D unresolved. The length of the CDR3 is 14 residues. CDR1 and CDR2 (germline): SGHVS, FQNEAQ. V lost 1 base and J lost 1, with 7 bases in between. CDR3 DNA sequence: TGTGCCAGCAGCTTAGGTGGCGGGAACACTGAAGCTTTCTTT. Protein: CASSLGGGNTEAFF.

This clone has more than one count but fewer than ten. The chain links TRBV28 to TRBJ2-7; 11 bases are shared with TRBD2. The junction had 12 bases not matched to a gene; V was cut back by 8 bases and J by 6 bases. Germline V gene sequence: CDR1 MDHEN, CDR2 SYDVKM. CDR3 length: 15 residues. For the CDR3, the DNA is TGTGCCAGCCGACTAGCGGGGACACGGGCCCCCGAGCAGTACTTC. This sequence encodes CASRLAGTRAPEQYF.

This chain links TRBV5-1 with TRBJ2-3; 7 bases are shared with TRBD2. V lost 0 bases to trimming and J lost 5 bases; unmatched junction nucleotides: 9. The CDR3 has 16 residues. Germline V CDR1 and CDR2: SGHRS, YFSETQ. This CDR3 reads CASSLAGREKKDTQYF. DNA of the CDR3: TGCGCCAGCAGCTTGGCCGGGCGGGAGAAGAAAGATACGCAGTATTTT.

The rearrangement links TRBV28 to TRBJ1-3; tentatively, D is TRBD1 (6 bases). Between the trimmed V and J ends, which lost 5 bases and 8 bases, there was a span of 10 bases. Per the germline V gene, CDR1 is MDHEN and CDR2 is SYDVKM. The CDR3 consists of 12 residues. The CDR3 region is CASSTGFYTIYF. The CDR3 region has the DNA TGTGCCAGCAGTACAGGGTTTTACACCATATATTTT. The complete variable domain, with remaining parts taken from reference TRBV28 and TRBJ1-3, reads DVKVTQSSRYLVKRTGEKVFLECVQDMDHENMFWYRQDPGLGLRLIYFSYDVKMKEKGDIPEGYSVSREKKERFSLILESASTNQTSMYLCASSTGFYTIYFGEGSWLTVV.

The chain recombines TRBV7-9 with TRBJ2-5, with 7 nucleotides matching TRBD1. The V gene end was trimmed by 3 bases and the J gene end by 0 bases; junction bases not matched to a gene: 4. CDR3 length: 15 amino acids. CDR1 is SEHNR and CDR2 is FQNEAQ in the germline V gene (reference sequence). CDR3 DNA: TGTGCCAGCAGCTTTTTACAGGGGAACCAAGAGACCCAGTACTTC. Its translation is CASSFLQGNQETQYF.

There are a few counts of this clone. The CDR3 spells CASSELAGHTDTQYF. CDR3 nucleotide sequence: TGTGCCAGCAGTGAACTAGCGGGGCACACAGATACGCAGTATTTT. The genes are TRBV6-1 and TRBJ2-3, with 9 bases matching TRBD2. After removal of 2 bases from V and 2 bases from J, the junction contained 2 bases not matched to a gene. Germline V gene sequence: CDR1 MNHNS, CDR2 SASEGT. There are 15 residues in the CDR3.

V and J are TRBV6-5 and TRBJ2-1, with D perhaps matching TRBD2 (6 bases). The CDR3 has 16 amino acids. Germline V CDR1 and CDR2: MNHEY, SVGAGI. V lost 2 bases and J lost 2, with 13 bases in between. CDR3 bases: TGTGCCAGCAGTTACAGACCGGGAGAGACCTACAATGAGCAGTTCTTC. This translates into CASSYRPGETYNEQFF.

About this clone: The sample holds other DNA sequences that translate to the same CDR3. The chain employs TRBV27 and TRBJ1-5; tentative D call: TRBD1 (6 bases). Germline V gene data show CDR1 as MNHEY and CDR2 as SMNVEV (reference sequence). V lost 6 bases and J 1 base, leaving 13 bases between the germline ends. CDR3 size: 15 residues. CDR3 sequence reads: CASREQGYSNQPQHF. The CDR3 DNA reads as TGTGCCAGCAGGGAACAGGGCTACAGCAATCAGCCCCAGCATTTT.

V and J are TRBV29-1 and TRBJ2-7; no firm D call. The CDR3 length is 10 residues. Germline V gives CDR1 SQVTM, CDR2 ANQGSEA. The V end lost 8 bases, the J end lost 3 bases, and 8 bases lay between the germline ends. The CDR3 sequence is CSPRSYEQYF. The CDR3 coding sequence is TGCAGCCCGAGGAGCTACGAGCAGTACTTC.

The gene calls are TRBV10-1 and TRBJ2-1, with 9 bases matching TRBD2. CDR1 is WNHNN, CDR2 SYGVQD, per germline (reference sequence). The J segment lost 8 bases and the V segment lost 1 base, leaving 6 bases of the junction unmatched. This CDR3 is built from 15 residues. The CDR3 region is CASSEFLAGWDEQFF. In nucleotides, the CDR3 is TGCGCCAGCAGTGAGTTTCTAGCGGGATGGGATGAGCAGTTCTTC.

As for this clone: The junction departs from the called germline gene at one end, perhaps through a read error. V and J are TRBV7-6 and TRBJ2-1; perhaps TRBD1 as D (6 bases). CDR1 and CDR2 (germline): SGHVS, FNYEAQ. The CDR3 is 13 amino acids. The CDR3 DNA reads TGTGCCAGCAGCCGAACAGGGTACAGTGAGCAGTTCTTC. Translating gives CASSRTGYSEQFF.

The rearrangement joins TRBV6-5 to TRBJ1-2; perhaps TRBD1 as D (5 bases). The CDR3 has 14 residues. Per germline, CDR1 MNHEY and CDR2 SVGAGI. Trimming left V 0 bases short and J 4 bases short, with 9 bases between. The CDR3 DNA reads TGTGCCAGCAGTTACTCAGGGGAAGGCTATGGCTACACCTTC. Residues: CASSYSGEGYGYTF.

The genes are TRBV15 and TRBJ2-5; D gene ambiguous. CDR3 size: 13 residues. Germline V gives CDR1 LNHNV, CDR2 YYDKDF (reference sequence). The V end lost 1 base, the J end lost 0 bases, and 3 bases lay between the germline ends. CDR3 nucleotides: TGTGCCACCAGCAGAGTTAACCAAGAGACCCAGTACTTC. It codes for CATSRVNQETQYF.

DNA for the CDR3: TGTGCCAGCAGCCCCCGTTCGGCGGGAGGAATCCTTTCATGTTACGAGCAGTACTTC. This codes for CASSPRSAGGILSCYEQYF. The chain employs TRBV21-1 and TRBJ2-7; the table assigns TRBD2, which was not confirmed against the DNA. TRBV21-1 is a documented pseudogene. This CDR3 comprises 19 residues.

The rearrangement uses TRBV27 and TRBJ2-3, with 10 bases aligning to TRBD2. Germline CDR1 is MNHEY and CDR2 is SMNVEV (reference sequence). The ends lost 2 bases at V and 6 bases at J; junction bases unmatched: 11. The CDR3 loop spans 17 amino acids. The CDR3 DNA follows: TGTGCCAGCAGTTTAGGTCTCCTAGCGGGAGCTTCTGATACGCAGTATTTT. Translating gives CASSLGLLAGASDTQYF.

V is TRBV7-8 and J is TRBJ2-5, with D perhaps TRBD1 (6 bases). Germline V gene sequence: CDR1 SGHVS, CDR2 FQNEAQ. CDR3 length: 14 amino acids. Between the trimmed V and J ends, which lost 1 base and 5 bases, there was a span of 11 bases. The CDR3 spells CASSLVVQGETQYF. The CDR3 DNA follows: TGTGCCAGCAGCTTAGTGGTACAGGGCGAGACCCAGTACTTC.